This T cell receptor beta chain stems from a study of blood T cell repertoires in COVID-19. Trimming removed 5 bases at V and 5 bases at J, with 9 bases between. This CDR3 contains 11 residues. Germline loops: CDR1 GTSNPN, CDR2 SVGIG (reference sequence). Original handling: Estimation of nucleated cell counts relied on the amplification of reference gene primers. Generated by immunoSEQ multiplex PCR, the TCRdb table keeps only in-frame clones and is missing some. V, J and clone size are those of that table, while D and trimming were read from the DNA. The table records some 220,000 clones, approximately 80% of them present only once.

Sequencing input: peripheral blood. The chain combines TRBV30 with TRBJ2-5; D unresolved. The receptor's source is a human donor in a cohort sampled during active COVID-19. This CDR3 reads CAWGLVETQYF. The CDR3 DNA follows: TGTGCCTGGGGGCTAGTGGAGACCCAGTACTTC. Filled out from reference TRBV30 and TRBJ2-5, the complete variable domain reads SQTIHQWPATLVQPVGSPLSLECTVEGTSNPNLYWYRQAAGRGLQLLFYSVGIGQISSEVPQNLSASRPQDRQFILSSKKLLLSDSGFYLCAWGLVETQYFGPGTRLLVL.